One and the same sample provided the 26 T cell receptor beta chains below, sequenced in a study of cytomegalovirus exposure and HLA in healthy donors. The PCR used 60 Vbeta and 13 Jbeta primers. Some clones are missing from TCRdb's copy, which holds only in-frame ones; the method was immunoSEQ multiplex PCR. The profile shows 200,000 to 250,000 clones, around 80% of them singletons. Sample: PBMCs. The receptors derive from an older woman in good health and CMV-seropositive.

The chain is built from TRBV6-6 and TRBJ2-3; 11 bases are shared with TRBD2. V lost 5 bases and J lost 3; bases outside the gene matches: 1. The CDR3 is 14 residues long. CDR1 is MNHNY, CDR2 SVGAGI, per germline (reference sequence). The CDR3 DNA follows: TGTGCCAGCAGTCGGACTAGCGGGACAGATACGCAGTATTTT. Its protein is CASSRTSGTDTQYF.

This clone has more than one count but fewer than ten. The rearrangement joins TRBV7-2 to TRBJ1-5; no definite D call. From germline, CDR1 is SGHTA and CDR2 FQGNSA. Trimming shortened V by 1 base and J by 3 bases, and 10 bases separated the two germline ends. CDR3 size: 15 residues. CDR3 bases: TGTGCCAGCAGCTTAGGTGGGCCGGTCAATCAGCCCCAGCATTTT. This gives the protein CASSLGGPVNQPQHF.

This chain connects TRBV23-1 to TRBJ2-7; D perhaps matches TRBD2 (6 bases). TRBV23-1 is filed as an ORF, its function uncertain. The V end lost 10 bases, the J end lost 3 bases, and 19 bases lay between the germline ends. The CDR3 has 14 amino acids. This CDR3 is CAKRRELDNYEQYF. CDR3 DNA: TGCGCCAAGAGGAGGGAGCTAGACAACTACGAGCAGTACTTC.

The CDR3 DNA sequence: TGTGCCAGCGTCCGTCCGGGGCTCAGGGGCGAGCAGTACTTC. Translation: CASVRPGLRGEQYF. The rearrangement uses TRBV6-1 and TRBJ2-7; weak D call: TRBD1 (6 bases). The CDR3 runs to 14 residues. The germline V and J ends were trimmed by 8 bases and 6 bases, with 20 bases remaining between them. In germline, CDR1 is MNHNS, CDR2 SASEGT.

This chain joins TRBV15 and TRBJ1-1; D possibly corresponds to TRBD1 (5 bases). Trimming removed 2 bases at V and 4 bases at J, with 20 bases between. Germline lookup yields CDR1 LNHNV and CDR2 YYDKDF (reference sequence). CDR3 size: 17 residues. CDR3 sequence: CATSRTPGQGPTTEAFF. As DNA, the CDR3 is TGTGCCACCAGCAGAACTCCCGGTCAGGGTCCGACCACTGAAGCTTTCTTT.

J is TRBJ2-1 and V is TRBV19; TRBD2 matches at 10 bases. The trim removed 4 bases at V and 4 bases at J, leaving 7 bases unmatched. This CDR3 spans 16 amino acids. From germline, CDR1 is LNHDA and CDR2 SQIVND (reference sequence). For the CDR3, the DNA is TGTGCCAGTAGTACAGCCGGGACTAGCGCGTACAATGAGCAGTTCTTC. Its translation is CASSTAGTSAYNEQFF. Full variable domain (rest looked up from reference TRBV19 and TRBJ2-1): DGGITQSPKYLFRKEGQNVTLSCEQNLNHDAMYWYRQDPGQGLRLIYYSQIVNDFQKGDIAEGYSVSREKKESFPLTVTSAQKNPTAFYLCASSTAGTSAYNEQFFGPGTRLTVL.

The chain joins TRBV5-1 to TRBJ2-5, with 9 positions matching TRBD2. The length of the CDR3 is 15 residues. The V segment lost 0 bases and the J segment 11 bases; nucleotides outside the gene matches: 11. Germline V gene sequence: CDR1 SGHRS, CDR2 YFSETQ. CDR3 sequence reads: CASSLGVAGDGGQYF. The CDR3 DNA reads TGCGCCAGCAGCTTGGGAGTAGCGGGAGATGGGGGGCAGTACTTC. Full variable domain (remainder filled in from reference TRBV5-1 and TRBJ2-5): KAGVTQTPRYLIKTRGQQVTLSCSPISGHRSVSWYQQTPGQGLQFLFEYFSETQRNKGNFPGRFSGRQFSNSRSEMNVSTLELGDSALYLCASSLGVAGDGGQYFGPGTRLLVL.

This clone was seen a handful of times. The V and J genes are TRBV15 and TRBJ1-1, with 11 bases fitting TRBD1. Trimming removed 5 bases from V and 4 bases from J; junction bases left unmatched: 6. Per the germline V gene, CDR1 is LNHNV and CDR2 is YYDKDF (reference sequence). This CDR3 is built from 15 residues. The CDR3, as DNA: TGTGCCACCAGCCCTCGAGGACAGGGGGCCACTGAAGCTTTCTTT. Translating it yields CATSPRGQGATEAFF.

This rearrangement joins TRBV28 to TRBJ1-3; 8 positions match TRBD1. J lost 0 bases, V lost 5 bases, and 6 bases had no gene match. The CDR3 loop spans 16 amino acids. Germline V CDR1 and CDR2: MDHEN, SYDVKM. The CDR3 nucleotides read TGTGCCAGCAGTCCGACAGGGGCCGACTCTGGAAACACCATATATTTT. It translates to CASSPTGADSGNTIYF.

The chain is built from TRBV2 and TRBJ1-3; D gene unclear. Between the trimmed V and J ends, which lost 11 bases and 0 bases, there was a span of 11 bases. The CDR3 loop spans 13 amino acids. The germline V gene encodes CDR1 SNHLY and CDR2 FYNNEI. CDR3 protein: CASNSNSGNTIYF. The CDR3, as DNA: TGTGCCTCAAACTCCAACTCTGGAAACACCATATATTTT.

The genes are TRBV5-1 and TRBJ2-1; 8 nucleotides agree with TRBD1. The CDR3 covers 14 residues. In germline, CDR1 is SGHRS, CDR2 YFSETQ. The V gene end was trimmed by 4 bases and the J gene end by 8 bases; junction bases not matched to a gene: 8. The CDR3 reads CASSGQGLGDEQFF. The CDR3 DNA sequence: TGCGCCAGCAGCGGACAGGGACTGGGGGATGAGCAGTTCTTC.

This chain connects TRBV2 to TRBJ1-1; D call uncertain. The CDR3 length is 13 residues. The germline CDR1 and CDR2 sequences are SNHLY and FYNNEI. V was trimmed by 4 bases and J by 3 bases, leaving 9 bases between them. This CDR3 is CASSGESYTEAFF. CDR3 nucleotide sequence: TGTGCCAGCAGTGGGGAGAGTTACACTGAAGCTTTCTTT. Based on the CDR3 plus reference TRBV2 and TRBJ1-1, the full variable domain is EPEVTQTPSHQVTQMGQEVILRCVPISNHLYFYWYRQILGQKVEFLVSFYNNEISEKSEIFDDQFSVERPDGSNFTLKIRSTKLEDSAMYFCASSGESYTEAFFGQGTRLTVV.

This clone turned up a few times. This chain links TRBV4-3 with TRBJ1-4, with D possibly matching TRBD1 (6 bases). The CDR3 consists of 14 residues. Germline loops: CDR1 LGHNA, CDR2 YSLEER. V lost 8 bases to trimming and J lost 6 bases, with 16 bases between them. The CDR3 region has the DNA TGCGCCAGCGCCCAGGACAGAGGATATGAAAAACTGTTTTTT. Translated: CASAQDRGYEKLFF.

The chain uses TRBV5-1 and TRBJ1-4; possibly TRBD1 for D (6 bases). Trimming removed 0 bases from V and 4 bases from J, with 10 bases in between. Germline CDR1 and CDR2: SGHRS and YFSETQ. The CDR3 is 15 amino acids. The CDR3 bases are TGCGCCAGCAGCTTGGGGACAGCTTATAATGAAAAACTGTTTTTT. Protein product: CASSLGTAYNEKLFF.

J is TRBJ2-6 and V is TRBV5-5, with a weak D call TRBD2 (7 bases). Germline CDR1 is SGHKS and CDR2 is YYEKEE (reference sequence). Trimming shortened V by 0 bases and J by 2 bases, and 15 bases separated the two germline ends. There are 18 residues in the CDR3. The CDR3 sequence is CASSLDIGGAPGANVLTF. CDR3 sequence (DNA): TGTGCCAGCAGCTTGGACATAGGGGGGGCCCCTGGGGCCAACGTCCTGACTTTC.

The CDR3 here is CASSPPGASGNTIYF. The CDR3 region has the DNA TGTGCCAGCAGCCCCCCTGGGGCCTCTGGAAACACCATATATTTT. The V gene is TRBV4-2, the J gene TRBJ1-3, with a weak D call TRBD1 (5 bases). V was clipped by 4 bases and J by 0 bases, with 10 bases between them. Germline V gives CDR1 LGHNA, CDR2 YNFKEQ. The CDR3 covers 15 residues.

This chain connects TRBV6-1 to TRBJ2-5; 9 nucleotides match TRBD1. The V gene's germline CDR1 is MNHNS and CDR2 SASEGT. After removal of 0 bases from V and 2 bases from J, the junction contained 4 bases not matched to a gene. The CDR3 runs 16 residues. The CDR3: CASSEAGQGGQETQYF. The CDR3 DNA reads TGTGCCAGCAGTGAAGCGGGACAGGGTGGGCAAGAGACCCAGTACTTC.

For the CDR3, the DNA is TGTGCCAGCAGCCTTACCCTCGACAGGGGCAATCAGCCCCAGCATTTT. Residues: CASSLTLDRGNQPQHF. The chain combines TRBV4-2 with TRBJ1-5; 7 bases fit TRBD1. Germline V gene lookup returns CDR1 LGHNA and CDR2 YNFKEQ. V was pared by 4 bases and J by 2 bases, with 8 bases of the junction left unmatched. The CDR3 is made up of 16 amino acids.

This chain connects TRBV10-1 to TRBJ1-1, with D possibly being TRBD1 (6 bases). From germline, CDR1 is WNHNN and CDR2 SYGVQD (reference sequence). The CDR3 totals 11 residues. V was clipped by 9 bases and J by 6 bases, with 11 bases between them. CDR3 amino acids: CARGEGAEAFF. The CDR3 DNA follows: TGCGCCAGGGGGGAGGGGGCTGAAGCTTTCTTT.

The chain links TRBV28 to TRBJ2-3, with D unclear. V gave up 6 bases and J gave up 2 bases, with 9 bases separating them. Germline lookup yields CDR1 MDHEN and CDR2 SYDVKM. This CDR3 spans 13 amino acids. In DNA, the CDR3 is TGTGCCAGCAGCTCCAGAAACACAGATACGCAGTATTTT. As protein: CASSSRNTDTQYF.

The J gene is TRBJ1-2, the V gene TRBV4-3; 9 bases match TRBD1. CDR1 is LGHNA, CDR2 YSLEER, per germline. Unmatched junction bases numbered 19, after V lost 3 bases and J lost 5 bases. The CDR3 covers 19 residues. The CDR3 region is CASSHPAGNRGQSGYGYTF. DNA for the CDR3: TGCGCCAGCAGCCACCCGGCGGGGAACAGGGGGCAATCCGGGTATGGCTACACCTTC.

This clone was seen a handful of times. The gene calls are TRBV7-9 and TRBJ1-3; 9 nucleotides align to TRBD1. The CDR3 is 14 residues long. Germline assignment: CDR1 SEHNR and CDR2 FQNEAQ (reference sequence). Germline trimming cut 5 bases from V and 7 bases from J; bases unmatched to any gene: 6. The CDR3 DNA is TGTGCCAGCAGCCCAGGGACAGGGAGTAACACCATATATTTT. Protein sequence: CASSPGTGSNTIYF.

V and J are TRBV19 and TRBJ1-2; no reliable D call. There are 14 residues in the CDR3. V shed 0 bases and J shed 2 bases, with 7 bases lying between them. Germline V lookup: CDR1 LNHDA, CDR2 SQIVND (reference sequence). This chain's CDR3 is CASSIDGQNYGYTF. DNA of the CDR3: TGTGCCAGTAGTATAGATGGGCAGAACTATGGCTACACCTTC.

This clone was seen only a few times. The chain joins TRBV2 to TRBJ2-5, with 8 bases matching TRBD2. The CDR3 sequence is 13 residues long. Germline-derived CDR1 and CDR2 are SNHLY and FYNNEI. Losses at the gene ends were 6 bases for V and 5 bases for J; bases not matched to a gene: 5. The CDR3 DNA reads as TGTGCCAGCAGCGGGGGGGAGGTGGAGACCCAGTACTTC. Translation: CASSGGEVETQYF.

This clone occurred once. CDR3 coding DNA: TGTGCCTGGAGTGTACTCGGCGGAGGGGAAATGAACACTGAAGCTTTCTTT. Its translation is CAWSVLGGGEMNTEAFF. The chain couples TRBV30 to TRBJ1-1, with D perhaps matching TRBD1 (5 bases). The CDR3 consists of 17 residues. CDR1 is GTSNPN and CDR2 is SVGIG in the germline V gene (reference sequence). V was pared by 0 bases and J by 0 bases, with 17 bases between.

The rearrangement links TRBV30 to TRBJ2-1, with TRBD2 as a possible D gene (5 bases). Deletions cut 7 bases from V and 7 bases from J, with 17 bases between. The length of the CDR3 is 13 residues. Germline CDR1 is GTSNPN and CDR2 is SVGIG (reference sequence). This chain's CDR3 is CASPPDWENEQFF. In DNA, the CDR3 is TGTGCCTCTCCTCCGGACTGGGAGAATGAGCAGTTCTTC.